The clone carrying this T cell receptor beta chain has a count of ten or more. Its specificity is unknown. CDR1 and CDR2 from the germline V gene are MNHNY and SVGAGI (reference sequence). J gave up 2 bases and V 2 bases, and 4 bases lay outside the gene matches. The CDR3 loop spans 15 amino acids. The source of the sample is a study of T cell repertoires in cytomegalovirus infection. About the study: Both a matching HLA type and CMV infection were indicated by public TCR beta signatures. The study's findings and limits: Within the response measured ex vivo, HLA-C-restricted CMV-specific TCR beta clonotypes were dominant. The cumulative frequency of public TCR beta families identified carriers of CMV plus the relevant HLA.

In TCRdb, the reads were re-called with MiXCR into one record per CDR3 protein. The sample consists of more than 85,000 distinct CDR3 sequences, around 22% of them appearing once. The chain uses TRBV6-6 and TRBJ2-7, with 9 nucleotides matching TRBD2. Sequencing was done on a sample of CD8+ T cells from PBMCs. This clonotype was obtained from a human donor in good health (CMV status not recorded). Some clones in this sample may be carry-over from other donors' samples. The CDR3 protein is CASSYIASGAYEQYF. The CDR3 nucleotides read TGTGCCAGCAGTTACATCGCTAGCGGGGCCTACGAGCAGTACTTC.